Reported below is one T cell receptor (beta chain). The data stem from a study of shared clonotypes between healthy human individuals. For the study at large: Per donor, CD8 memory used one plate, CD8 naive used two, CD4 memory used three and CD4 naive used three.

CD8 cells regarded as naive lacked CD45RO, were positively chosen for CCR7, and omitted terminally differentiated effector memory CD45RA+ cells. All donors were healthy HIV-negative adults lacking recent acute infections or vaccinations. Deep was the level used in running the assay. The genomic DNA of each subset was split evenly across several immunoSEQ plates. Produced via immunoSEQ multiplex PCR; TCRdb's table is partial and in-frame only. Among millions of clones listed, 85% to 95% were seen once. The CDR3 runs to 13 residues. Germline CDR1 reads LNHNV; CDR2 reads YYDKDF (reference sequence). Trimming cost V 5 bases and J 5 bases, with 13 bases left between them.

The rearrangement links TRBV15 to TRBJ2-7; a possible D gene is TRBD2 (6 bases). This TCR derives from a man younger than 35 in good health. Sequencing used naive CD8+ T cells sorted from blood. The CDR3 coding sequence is TGTGCCACCAGCGGGGACTGGGCCCACGAGCAGTACTTC. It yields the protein CATSGDWAHEQYF.